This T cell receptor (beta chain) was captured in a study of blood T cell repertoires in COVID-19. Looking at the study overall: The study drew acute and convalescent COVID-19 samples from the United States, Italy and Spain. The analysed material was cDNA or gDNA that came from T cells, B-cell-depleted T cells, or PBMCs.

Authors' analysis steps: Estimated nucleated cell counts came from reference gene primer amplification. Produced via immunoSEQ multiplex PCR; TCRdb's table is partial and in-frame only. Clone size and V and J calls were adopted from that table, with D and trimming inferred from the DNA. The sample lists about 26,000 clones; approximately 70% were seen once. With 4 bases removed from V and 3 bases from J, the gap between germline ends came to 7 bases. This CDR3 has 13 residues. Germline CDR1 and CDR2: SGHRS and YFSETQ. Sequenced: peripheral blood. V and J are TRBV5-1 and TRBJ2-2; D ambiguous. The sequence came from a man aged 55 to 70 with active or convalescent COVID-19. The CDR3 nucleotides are TGCGCCAGCAGCACTGCCTACACCGGGGAGCTGTTTTTT. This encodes CASSTAYTGELFF.